Shown below are 9 T cell receptor beta chains from a single sample sequenced in a study of T cell changes during pregnancy in multiple sclerosis. This table comes from immunoSEQ multiplex PCR, and its TCRdb copy is limited to in-frame clones, with some not included. The sample lists tens of thousands of clones; over 75% were seen once. Sequences were derived from CD8+ T cells from peripheral blood mononuclear cells, sampled before pregnancy. The source of these receptors is a female donor with multiple sclerosis, enrolled in a pregnancy study.

V is TRBV11-3 and J is TRBJ2-1; 9 positions match TRBD1. V lost 1 base to trimming and J lost 8 bases; unmatched junction nucleotides: 12. This CDR3 has 17 residues. Germline-derived CDR1 and CDR2 are SGHNT and YENEEA. The CDR3 is CASSLGAGQGRSDEQFF. The CDR3 DNA reads TGTGCCAGCAGCTTAGGTGCGGGACAGGGCCGCTCGGATGAGCAGTTCTTC.

The chain employs TRBV27 and TRBJ2-2, with 8 bases identical to TRBD2. The CDR3 totals 16 residues. Germline-derived CDR1 and CDR2 are MNHEY and SMNVEV (reference sequence). The V gene end was trimmed by 2 bases and the J gene end by 4 bases; junction bases not matched to a gene: 6. CDR3 residues: CASSLVGGGSTGELFF. The DNA for the CDR3 is TGTGCCAGCAGTTTAGTCGGGGGGGGAAGCACCGGGGAGCTGTTTTTT.

The table lists this clone with a few counts. The chain recombines TRBV2 with TRBJ1-2; 7 positions match TRBD1. Germline V gene lookup returns CDR1 SNHLY and CDR2 FYNNEI. The V segment lost 9 bases and the J segment 5 bases; nucleotides outside the gene matches: 9. The CDR3 is 13 amino acids. CDR3 region: CARRLGTAYGYTF. For the CDR3, the DNA is TGTGCCAGGAGGCTTGGGACAGCTTATGGCTACACCTTC.

The rearrangement links TRBV11-2 to TRBJ2-3; 7 bases align to TRBD1. This CDR3 has 16 residues. The junction had 6 bases not matched to a gene; V was cut back by 1 base and J by 2 bases. Germline CDR1 is SGHAT and CDR2 is FQNNGV. The CDR3 protein is CASSLVHGTVTDTQYF. CDR3 bases: TGTGCCAGCAGCTTAGTCCATGGGACAGTCACAGATACGCAGTATTTT.

The chain has TRBV5-6 and TRBJ2-7, with D hard to call. Trimming pared 4 bases from V and 0 bases from J, leaving 8 bases between. CDR3 length: 13 amino acids. The germline V gene has CDR1 SGHDT and CDR2 YYEEEE. The DNA of the CDR3 is TGTGCCAGCAGCGACGGGTCCTCCTACGAGCAGTACTTC. As protein: CASSDGSSYEQYF. Full variable domain (rest looked up from reference TRBV5-6 and TRBJ2-7): DAGVTQSPTHLIKTRGQQVTLRCSPKSGHDTVSWYQQALGQGPQFIFQYYEEEERQRGNFPDRFSGHQFPNYSSELNVNALLLGDSALYLCASSDGSSYEQYFGPGTRLTVT.

With regard to this clone: The junction does not match germline at one end; this may be a read error. This sequence joins TRBV27 and TRBJ2-3; 10 bases are a match to TRBD1. This CDR3 contains 18 residues. Per the germline V gene, CDR1 is MNHEY and CDR2 is SMNVEV (reference sequence). The CDR3 spells CASSVSSPGQGFSDTQYF. In DNA form, the CDR3 reads TGTGCCAGCAGTGTATCTTCCCCGGGACAGGGGTTCTCAGATACGCAGTATTTT.

This chain uses TRBV15 with TRBJ1-2, with 10 positions matching TRBD1. The V gene's germline CDR1 is LNHNV and CDR2 YYDKDF (reference sequence). The CDR3 extends over 16 amino acids. V dropped 3 bases and J dropped 4; count of bases not matched to a gene: 8. CDR3 in DNA: TGTGCCACCAGCAGCCGGCCGGGACAGGGGTCCTATGGCTACACCTTC. As protein: CATSSRPGQGSYGYTF.

V usage is TRBV27 and J usage is TRBJ1-3, with 7 bases matching TRBD1. Germline V gives CDR1 MNHEY, CDR2 SMNVEV (reference sequence). J lost 3 bases, V lost 11 bases, and 4 bases had no gene match. CDR3 length equals 12 residues. In DNA form, the CDR3 reads TGTGCCCAGGGGGGAGGTGGAAACACCATATATTTT. Translation gives CAQGGGGNTIYF.

The chain couples TRBV7-9 to TRBJ1-5; D gene unclear. This CDR3 has 13 residues. With 1 base removed from V and 6 bases from J, the gap between germline ends came to 7 bases. Per the germline V gene, CDR1 is SEHNR and CDR2 is FQNEAQ (reference sequence). CDR3 protein: CASSLEGGQPQHF. DNA for the CDR3: TGTGCCAGCAGCTTAGAGGGAGGTCAGCCCCAGCATTTT.